This TCR beta chain was sequenced in a study of blood T cell repertoires in COVID-19. On the study more broadly: Samples came from the United States, Italy and Spain, spanning acute and convalescent COVID-19. Sources were T cells, B-cell-depleted T cells, or PBMCs; the material itself was cDNA or gDNA.

TCRdb's table, derived via immunoSEQ multiplex PCR, lists solely in-frame clones and lacks some. The sample holds approximately 270,000 clones, 65% to 85% seen once. Seattle patients were enrolled while actively infected and followed longitudinally. Looked up from germline, CDR1 is MNHEY and CDR2 is SVGAGI. Trimming cost V 0 bases and J 6 bases; bases outside gene matches: 4. This CDR3 has 14 amino acids. The table lists this clone with a few counts. Other DNA sequences in this sample translate to the same CDR3. The source of this sequence is a person aged 70 to 85 with COVID-19, enrolled during active disease. The specimen sequenced was peripheral blood. The chain couples TRBV6-5 to TRBJ2-5; 7 bases match TRBD1. The CDR3 reads CASSYSGGGKTQYF. CDR3 in DNA: TGTGCCAGCAGTTACTCAGGGGGCGGAAAGACCCAGTACTTC.